Below are 6 T cell receptor beta chains sequenced from a single sample in a study of T cell repertoires in cytomegalovirus infection. TCRdb reprocessed the reads via MiXCR and lists one record per CDR3 protein. The sample has some 390,000 distinct CDR3 sequences, 15% to 20% seen once. Specimen: PBMCs. The receptors come from a human donor in good health (CMV status not recorded). Some clones in this sample may be carry-over from other donors' samples.

This clonotype is a singleton in its sample. The rearrangement uses TRBV4-2 and TRBJ2-3, with D hard to call. V dropped 1 base and J dropped 6 bases, with 14 bases sitting between them. The CDR3 has 15 residues. Germline loops: CDR1 LGHNA, CDR2 YNFKEQ. The CDR3 sequence is CASSQGPPWVDTQYF. DNA for the CDR3: TGTGCCAGCAGCCAAGGGCCCCCATGGGTGGATACGCAGTATTTT.

The chain recombines TRBV19 with TRBJ2-2, with a tentative D call TRBD2 (6 bases). CDR3 length: 16 amino acids. The germline V gene has CDR1 LNHDA and CDR2 SQIVND (reference sequence). V lost 6 bases, J lost 0 bases, and 14 bases lay in between. The CDR3 protein is CASRFAGNTNTGELFF. The CDR3 nucleotides are TGTGCCAGTAGGTTTGCGGGAAATACGAACACCGGGGAGCTGTTTTTT.

This clonotype was seen ten or more times. The gene calls are TRBV20-1 and TRBJ2-1; 8 nucleotides line up with TRBD1. The CDR3 loop spans 13 amino acids. Germline assignment: CDR1 DFQATT and CDR2 SNEGSKA (reference sequence). V lost 7 bases and J lost 8; bases outside the gene matches: 10. CDR3 bases: TGCAGTGTTATATCGGCAGGGGGCGATGAGCAGTTCTTC. Translating gives CSVISAGGDEQFF.

The chain employs TRBV6-1 and TRBJ1-1; the D gene is possibly TRBD1 (5 bases). The CDR3 sequence is 17 residues long. V was cut by 1 base and J by 3 bases, with 18 bases left in between. In germline, CDR1 is MNHNS, CDR2 SASEGT. The CDR3 spells CASSEGGGRAADTEAFF. CDR3 sequence (DNA): TGTGCCAGCAGTGAAGGGGGGGGGAGAGCCGCGGACACTGAAGCTTTCTTT.

This clonotype was seen many times. V and J are TRBV4-2 and TRBJ1-6, with TRBD1 matching over 8 bases. J was trimmed by 2 bases and V by 4 bases; bases with no gene match: 4. CDR3 length: 16 amino acids. The germline gives CDR1 LGHNA, CDR2 YNFKEQ. CDR3 coding DNA: TGTGCCAGCAGCCTCGGACAGGGAGCCTATAATTCACCCCTCCACTTT. Encoded protein: CASSLGQGAYNSPLHF.

The chain uses TRBV7-2 and TRBJ2-7, with D possibly being TRBD2 (6 bases). This CDR3 has 12 residues. CDR1 and CDR2 (germline): SGHTA, FQGNSA. Between the trimmed V and J ends, which lost 1 base and 8 bases, there was a span of 9 bases. CDR3 protein: CASSLGGVQQYF. In DNA form, the CDR3 reads TGTGCCAGCAGCTTAGGGGGGGTCCAGCAGTACTTC.